This T cell receptor beta chain comes out of a study of regulatory T cells in long-lasting Graves disease. Trimming cost V 0 bases and J 1 base; bases outside gene matches: 8. This CDR3 is 17 amino acids long. Time point defined: newly diagnosed GD, antithyroid drugs for less than 3 months. Generation of the TCR library employed RNA extracted from PBMCs. Assembly of TCR beta libraries relied on iRepertoire HTBI primers together with Arm-PCR of CDR3 regions. TCRdb re-called the multiplex PCR reads with MiXCR, one entry per CDR3 protein. The sample consists of some 600,000 distinct CDR3 sequences, about 16% of them appearing once. The same data also contributed to another study, on T cells in Graves' hyperthyroidism and ophthalmopathy.

V and J are TRBV12-3 or TRBV12-4 and TRBJ1-2; 7 bases line up with TRBD1. The receptor's source is a man between 18 and 35 years old with Graves disease. Specimen: peripheral blood mononuclear cells (PBMCs), collected at new diagnosis, from a patient treated with antithyroid drugs. The CDR3 DNA is TGTGCCAGCAGTTTAGCGCTAGCAGGGGGTGATAACTATGGCTACACCTTC. This codes for CASSLALAGGDNYGYTF.